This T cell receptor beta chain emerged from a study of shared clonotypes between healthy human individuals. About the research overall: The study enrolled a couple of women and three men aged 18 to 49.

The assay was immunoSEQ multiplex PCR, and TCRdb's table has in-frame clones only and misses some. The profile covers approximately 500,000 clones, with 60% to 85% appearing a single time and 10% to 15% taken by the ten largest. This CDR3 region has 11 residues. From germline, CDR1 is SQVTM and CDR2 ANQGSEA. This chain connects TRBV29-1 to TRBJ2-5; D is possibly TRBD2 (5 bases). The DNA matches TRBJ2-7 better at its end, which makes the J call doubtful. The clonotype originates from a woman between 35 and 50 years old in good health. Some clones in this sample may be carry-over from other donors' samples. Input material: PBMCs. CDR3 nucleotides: TGCAGCGCAACAGAGGGCTACGAGCAGTACTTC. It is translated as CSATEGYEQYF.